The rows below give T cell receptor beta chains drawn from one sample of a study of CD8 T cells in Susac syndrome. TCRdb itself ran the immunoSEQ multiplex PCR reads through MiXCR, one entry per CDR3 protein. The sample has some 150,000 distinct CDR3 sequences, roughly 95% seen once; the top ten hold roughly 0.16%. The specimen was CD4+ T cells from PBMCs. These receptors were obtained from a human donor with Susac syndrome. CDR3s include the opening cysteine and the closing phenylalanine or tryptophan. D genes are given only for firm matches. Some rows mark clone size as missing; the rest say once, few, many or name a class of expanded clone.

V	J	D	size	DNA	CDR3
TRBV14	TRBJ1-5	TRBD1	-	TGTGCCAGCAGCCAAGGGACAGGGCGACAGCCCCAGCATTTT	CASSQGTGRQPQHF
TRBV12-3/TRBV12-4	TRBJ2-7	TRBD2	-	TGTGCCAGCAGCGAGACTAGCGGGGAATACGAGCAGTACTTC	CASSETSGEYEQYF
TRBV4-1	TRBJ1-6	-	-	TGCGCCAGCAGCCAAGAGGTCCGGGGAAAATCACCCCTCCACTTT	CASSQEVRGKSPLHF
TRBV29-1	TRBJ1-1	-	-	TGCAGCGTTGGGGTGGGGGGGGACTACACTGAAGCTTTCTTT	CSVGVGGDYTEAFF
TRBV12-3/TRBV12-4	TRBJ1-1	TRBD1	-	TGTGCCAGCCAACCGGGACAGGGGCGGTTAGAAGCTTTCTTT	CASQPGQGRLEAFF
TRBV12-3/TRBV12-4	TRBJ1-1	-	once	TGTGCCAGCAGTTTAAGGGTCGAGATTGGAGCTTTCTTT	CASSLRVEIGAFF
TRBV12-3/TRBV12-4	TRBJ1-6	-	-	TGTGCCAGCAGTTTCTCCGGACAGTATAATTCACCCCTCCACTTT	CASSFSGQYNSPLHF
TRBV20-1	TRBJ1-2	TRBD1	-	TGCAGTGTAGCGACAGGGGCAAACTATGGCTACACCTTC	CSVATGANYGYTF
TRBV3-1	TRBJ2-5	TRBD2	-	TGTGCCAGCAGCCAAGCGGGGGGGATTGGAGAGACCCAGTACTTC	CASSQAGGIGETQYF
TRBV4-1	TRBJ2-3	-	-	TGCGCCAGCAGCAGTGTTGGCACAGATACGCAGTATTTT	CASSSVGTDTQYF
TRBV19	TRBJ1-2	-	-	TGTGCCAGTAATGGGGGGACTAACTATGGCTACACCTTC	CASNGGTNYGYTF
TRBV20-1	TRBJ1-1	-	-	TGCAGTGCTAGAAGAACAGTGAACACTGAAGCTTTCTTT	CSARRTVNTEAFF
TRBV29-1	TRBJ1-2	-	-	TGCAGCTTTCTTCAGGCTAACTATGGCTACACCTTC	CSFLQANYGYTF
TRBV4-2	TRBJ2-5	TRBD2	once	TGTGCCAGCAGCCCTTCTGCGGGGGTCGGAGAGACCCAGTACTTC	CASSPSAGVGETQYF
TRBV12-3/TRBV12-4	TRBJ1-2	-	-	TGTGCCAGCAGAGGGGGGGGGAACTATGGCTACACCTTC	CASRGGGNYGYTF
TRBV3-1	TRBJ2-7	TRBD1	-	TGTGCCAGCAGCCCCCAAGGGGGACAGGGGCGCTACGAGCAGTACTTC	CASSPQGGQGRYEQYF
TRBV12-3/TRBV12-4	TRBJ1-1	-	few	TGTGCCAGCAGTCCCCAGAACACTGAAGCTTTCTTT	CASSPQNTEAFF
TRBV5-4	TRBJ2-3	-	-	TGTGCCAGCAGCCCCGGGACTTTCACAGATACGCAGTATTTT	CASSPGTFTDTQYF
TRBV3-1	TRBJ1-6	-	-	TGTGCCAGCAGTAAGTGGGATTCACCCCTCCACTTT	CASSKWDSPLHF
TRBV4-2	TRBJ2-7	TRBD2	-	TGTGCCAGCAGCCACGGACTAGCGGGGGCCTACGAGCAGTACTTC	CASSHGLAGAYEQYF
TRBV12-3/TRBV12-4	TRBJ1-2	-	-	TGTGCCAGCAGCCACCGTGCAGGCACCTATGGCTACACCTTC	CASSHRAGTYGYTF
TRBV6-2/TRBV6-3	TRBJ2-1	-	-	TGTGCCAGCAGTTCTCCCCGTACCAATGAGCAGTTCTTC	CASSSPRTNEQFF
TRBV6-2/TRBV6-3	TRBJ1-6	-	-	TGTGCCAGCAGTTACTCGGCCGATAATTCACCCCTCCACTTT	CASSYSADNSPLHF
TRBV29-1	TRBJ2-5	TRBD1	few	TGCAGCGTTGGGACAGGGCCTCAAGAGACCCAGTACTTC	CSVGTGPQETQYF
TRBV7-9	TRBJ2-7	-	-	TGTGCCAGCAGCTTATCCCCCTTGGCGGAATCCTACGAGCAGTACTTC	CASSLSPLAESYEQYF
TRBV20-1	TRBJ2-1	-	-	TGCAGTGCTAGGTTCCAACAGGGAGTCAATGAGCAGTTCTTC	CSARFQQGVNEQFF
TRBV5-1	TRBJ2-3	TRBD2	-	TGCGCCAGCAGACCTGCCCTCCAAGCGGTAGCGGGGTACACAGATACGCAGTATTTT	CASRPALQAVAGYTDTQYF
TRBV12-3/TRBV12-4	TRBJ2-2	-	-	TGTGCCAGCAGTTTAAGGCTGGCCGGGGAGCTGTTTTTT	CASSLRLAGELFF
TRBV20-1	TRBJ2-1	TRBD2	-	TGCAGTGCAGCCTCTCTAGCGGGGATAGATGAGCAGTTCTTC	CSAASLAGIDEQFF
TRBV6-5	TRBJ2-5	-	-	TGTGCCAGCAACATGGGCGAGACCCAGTACTTC	CASNMGETQYF
TRBV27	TRBJ2-1	-	-	TGTGCCAGCAGTAAACCGGGACGGAATTTCAATGAGCAGTTCTTC	CASSKPGRNFNEQFF
TRBV2	TRBJ2-7	TRBD1	-	TGTGCCAGCTCGTCCCCCGGGACAGCCTCCTACGAGCAGTACTTC	CASSSPGTASYEQYF
TRBV29-1	TRBJ1-1	-	-	TGCAGCGTGAGGGGGGGCAGGGACACCTCGGGGGCTGAAGCTTTCTTT	CSVRGGRDTSGAEAFF
TRBV23-1	TRBJ2-1	TRBD2	-	TGCGCCAGCAGTCAATCGAAGCGGGGCACGGAGGGCAATGAGCAGTTCTTC	CASSQSKRGTEGNEQFF
TRBV3-1	TRBJ2-7	-	-	TGTGCCAGCAGCCAAGAATTAGCAGGGGTCGGGGAGCAGTACTTC	CASSQELAGVGEQYF
TRBV3-1	TRBJ2-1	TRBD2	-	TGTGCCAGCAGCCGCACGACTAGCGGGGTCCACAATGAGCAGTTCTTC	CASSRTTSGVHNEQFF
TRBV4-3	TRBJ2-3	TRBD1	-	TGCGCCAGCGGACAGGGGGCGAGCACAGATACGCAGTATTTT	CASGQGASTDTQYF
TRBV7-7	TRBJ2-5	TRBD1	-	TGTGCCAGCAGCCCCCAGACAGGGGGGGAGTTGGCCCAGTACTTC	CASSPQTGGELAQYF
TRBV29-1	TRBJ2-5	TRBD1	-	TGCAGCGTTGCGGAAGGGGGACAGGGGCAAGAGACCCAGTACTTC	CSVAEGGQGQETQYF
TRBV29-1	TRBJ2-6	-	-	TGCAGCGTTGGCGCGGCGCATGGGGCCAACGTCCTGACTTTC	CSVGAAHGANVLTF
TRBV5-1	TRBJ2-7	-	-	TGCGCCAGCAGCTTGATACAGGGAACCCTCTACGAGCAGTACTTC	CASSLIQGTLYEQYF
TRBV14	TRBJ2-7	-	-	TGTGCCAGCAGCCAAGATGGCAGGGGCTGGTACGAGCAGTACTTC	CASSQDGRGWYEQYF
TRBV4-1	TRBJ2-3	-	-	TGCGCCAGCAGTCAGGGGGGCCGGGATACGCAGTATTTT	CASSQGGRDTQYF
TRBV6-1	TRBJ1-2	-	-	TGTGCCTCCCGGCCGTGGGGTAACTATGGCTACACCTTC	CASRPWGNYGYTF
TRBV20-1	TRBJ1-5	TRBD1	-	TGCAGTGCTAGGATGGGGACAGGTAAAGAATATAGCAATCAGCCCCAGCATTTT	CSARMGTGKEYSNQPQHF
TRBV7-6	TRBJ1-1	-	-	TGTGCCAGCAGCAGCCGGGACAACACTGAAGCTTTCTTT	CASSSRDNTEAFF
TRBV5-4	TRBJ1-3	TRBD1	few	TGTGCCAGCAGCGGGGGACAGAGGGACACCATATATTTT	CASSGGQRDTIYF
TRBV6-5	TRBJ2-5	TRBD1	once	TGTGCCAGCAGCGCCACAGGGGTAGCCGAGACCCAGTACTTC	CASSATGVAETQYF
TRBV3-1	TRBJ2-5	-	-	TGTGCCAGCAGCCCGTCCCAACAAGCTCGGCGGGAGACCCAGTACTTC	CASSPSQQARRETQYF
TRBV9	TRBJ2-1	-	once	TGTGCCAGCAGCGTAGCTCCCGGCCAAGAGCAGTTCTTC	CASSVAPGQEQFF
TRBV7-9	TRBJ2-7	TRBD1	few	TGTGCCAGCAGCCCTACAGGGGGAGAGCAGTACTTC	CASSPTGGEQYF
TRBV18	TRBJ2-1	-	-	TGTGCCAGCTCACCGATAAGGCTAGATTACAATGAGCAGTTCTTC	CASSPIRLDYNEQFF
TRBV20-1	TRBJ2-7	-	-	TGCAGTGCCCTGTCGGACAACAGGCACGAGCAGTACTTC	CSALSDNRHEQYF
TRBV18	TRBJ1-5	-	-	TGTGCCAGCTCACCACCAGGTAGCAATCAGCCCCAGCATTTT	CASSPPGSNQPQHF
TRBV18	TRBJ2-7	TRBD1	-	TGTGCCAGCTCACTCGGACAGGCCAACTCCTACGAGCAGTACTTC	CASSLGQANSYEQYF